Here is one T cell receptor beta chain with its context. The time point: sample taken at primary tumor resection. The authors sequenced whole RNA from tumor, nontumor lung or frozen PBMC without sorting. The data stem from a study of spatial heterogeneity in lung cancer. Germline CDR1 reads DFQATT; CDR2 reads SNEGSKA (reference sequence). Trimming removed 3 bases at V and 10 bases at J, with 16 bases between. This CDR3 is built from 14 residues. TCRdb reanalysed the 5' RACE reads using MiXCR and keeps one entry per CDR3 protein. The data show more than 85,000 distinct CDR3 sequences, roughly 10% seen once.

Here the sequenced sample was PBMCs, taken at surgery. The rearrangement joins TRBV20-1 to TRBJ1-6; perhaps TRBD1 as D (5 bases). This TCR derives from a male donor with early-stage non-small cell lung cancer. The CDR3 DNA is TGCAGTGCTAGTGGCAGGGCCGGGGAATCACCCCTCCACTTT. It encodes CSASGRAGESPLHF.